Listed below are T cell receptor beta chains from one sample, sequenced in a study of T cell repertoires in cytomegalovirus infection. No antigen has been identified for these receptors. TCRdb redid the calling of the reads with MiXCR, one entry per CDR3 protein. The data contain around 800,000 distinct CDR3 sequences, about 30% of them seen just once; the ten biggest clones take up around 12%. The source was cultured CD8+ T cells from PBMCs, collected from culture after CMV antigen stimulation. These receptors were taken from a human donor in good health (CMV status not recorded). Some clones in this sample may be carry-over from other donors' samples. CDR3s include the opening cysteine and the closing phenylalanine or tryptophan. Fields, in order: D gene, V gene, J gene, clone size, CDR3 DNA, CDR3 protein. D genes are given only for firm matches. Expanded clones get a size class; other rows say once, few or many, or leave the size out.

-	TRBV6-6	TRBJ1-2	many	TGTGCCAGCACCCCCCCAGGGTACTATGGCTACACCTTC	CASTPPGYYGYTF
-	TRBV2	TRBJ2-5	-	TGTGCCAGCAGTGGGGCGGGTTTGGAGACCCAGTACTTC	CASSGAGLETQYF
-	TRBV4-1	TRBJ2-7	-	TGCGCCAGCAGCCAAGTCGGAGACCCCTACGAGCAGTACTTC	CASSQVGDPYEQYF
-	TRBV7-8	TRBJ1-1	few	TGTGCCAGCAGCCCCCCAGAGACTGAAGCTTTCTTT	CASSPPETEAFF
-	TRBV19	TRBJ2-1	-	TGTGCCAGTAGTATTACCGCAGACCCCAATGAGCAGTTCTTC	CASSITADPNEQFF
-	TRBV12-3/TRBV12-4	TRBJ1-2	many	TGTGCCAGCAGTTTAGAGCCGGGGGAGGGGGACGGCTACACCTTC	CASSLEPGEGDGYTF
-	TRBV7-9	TRBJ1-1	-	TGTGCCAGCAGCCCCCCGGGGGGCAGTACTGAAGCTTTCTTT	CASSPPGGSTEAFF
-	TRBV12-3/TRBV12-4	TRBJ1-3	-	TGTGCCAGCATCCAACGGGGGGGCAGCTCTGGAAACACCATATATTTT	CASIQRGGSSGNTIYF
TRBD1	TRBV6-6	TRBJ2-7	few	TGTGCCAGCAGTCCAGTTCCGTTACAGGGGGTCTACGAGCAGTACTTC	CASSPVPLQGVYEQYF
TRBD1	TRBV7-8	TRBJ1-2	-	TGTGCCAGCAGCCACGGGACAGGGCTTTATGGCTACACCTTC	CASSHGTGLYGYTF
-	TRBV5-6	TRBJ1-1	-	TGTGCCAGCAGCGAAGACAGGACTGAAGCTTTCTTT	CASSEDRTEAFF
-	TRBV29-1	TRBJ1-3	-	TGCAGCGTTGAATGGACAGAGGAAACTGGAAACACCATATATTTT	CSVEWTEETGNTIYF
-	TRBV7-2	TRBJ1-2	few	TGTGCCAGCAGCTCGCACAGGGACGACTATGGCTACACCTTC	CASSSHRDDYGYTF
-	TRBV7-9	TRBJ2-5	few	TGTGCCAGCAGCTCGCGTGGGGGAAGGTACCAAGAGACCCAGTACTTC	CASSSRGGRYQETQYF
-	TRBV7-9	TRBJ1-6	many	TGTGCCAGCAGCTTGAGGGCAGGGAAAAATTCACCCCTCCACTTT	CASSLRAGKNSPLHF
TRBD1	TRBV27	TRBJ1-1	-	TGTGCCAGCAGCTTTACCCGGGACAGTCTCTCCCTAGGTGAAGCTTTCTTT	CASSFTRDSLSLGEAFF
TRBD1	TRBV7-8	TRBJ1-4	many	TGTGCCAGCAGCTTAGTGTCAGGGGGGGGTAATGAAAAACTGTTTTTT	CASSLVSGGGNEKLFF
-	TRBV20-1	TRBJ1-3	few	TGCAGTGCTAGAGAGAGCAGGCTGGACTCTGGAAACACCATATATTTT	CSARESRLDSGNTIYF
-	TRBV6-5	TRBJ1-4	few	TGTGCCAGCAGTTACAACAGCGGGCTTGAAGAAAAACTGTTTTTT	CASSYNSGLEEKLFF
-	TRBV7-2	TRBJ2-1	-	TGTGCCAGCAGGGCCTCTTGGCGAAGCTCCTACAATGAGCAGTTCTTC	CASRASWRSSYNEQFF
-	TRBV7-8	TRBJ2-1	many	TGTGCCAGCAGCTTAGATCGTGCGGAATACAATGAGCAGTTCTTC	CASSLDRAEYNEQFF
-	TRBV10-3	TRBJ2-6	-	TGTGCCATCAGTGAGTCGTCCCAGGGTACTGGGGCCAACGTCCTGACTTTC	CAISESSQGTGANVLTF
TRBD1	TRBV10-2	TRBJ2-5	-	TGCGCCAGCAGGGACAGGGGAGTGTCAGAGACCCAGTACTTC	CASRDRGVSETQYF
-	TRBV12-3/TRBV12-4	TRBJ1-2	-	TGTGCCAGCAGTTCGGATACGGGACCCGGTAGCTACACCTTC	CASSSDTGPGSYTF
-	TRBV12-3/TRBV12-4	TRBJ1-1	-	TGTGCCAGCACCACGTGGGAGGCGAACACTGAAGCTTTCTTT	CASTTWEANTEAFF
-	TRBV29-1	TRBJ1-1	few	TGCAGCGTTGAAGCACCCGGGGTATGGCCCTTGGGTGAAGCTTTCTTT	CSVEAPGVWPLGEAFF
TRBD1	TRBV7-6	TRBJ2-1	few	TGTGCCAGCAGCTCTCCTCCAACAGGGGCGGATGAGCAGTTCTTC	CASSSPPTGADEQFF
-	TRBV7-8	TRBJ1-1	few	TGTGCCAGCAGCCCTGAACATGGGGACACTGAAGCTTTCTTT	CASSPEHGDTEAFF